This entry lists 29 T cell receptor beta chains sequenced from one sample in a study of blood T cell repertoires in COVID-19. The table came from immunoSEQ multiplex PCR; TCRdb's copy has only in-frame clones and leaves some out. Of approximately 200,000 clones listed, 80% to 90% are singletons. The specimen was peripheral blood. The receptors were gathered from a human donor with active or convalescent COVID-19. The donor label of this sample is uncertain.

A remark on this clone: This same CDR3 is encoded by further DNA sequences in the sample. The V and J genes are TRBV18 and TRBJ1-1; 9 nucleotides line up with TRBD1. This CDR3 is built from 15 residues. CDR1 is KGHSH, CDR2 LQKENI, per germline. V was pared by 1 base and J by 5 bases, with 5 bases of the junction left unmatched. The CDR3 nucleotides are TGTGCCAGCTCACCACGGGGACAGGGAGGAACTGAAGCTTTCTTT. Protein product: CASSPRGQGGTEAFF.

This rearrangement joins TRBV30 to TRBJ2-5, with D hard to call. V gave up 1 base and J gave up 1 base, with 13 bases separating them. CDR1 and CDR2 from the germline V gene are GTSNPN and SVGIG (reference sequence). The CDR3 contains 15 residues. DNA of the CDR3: TGTGCCTGGAGTGATGGGCTACCTGGCCAAGAGACCCAGTACTTC. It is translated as CAWSDGLPGQETQYF.

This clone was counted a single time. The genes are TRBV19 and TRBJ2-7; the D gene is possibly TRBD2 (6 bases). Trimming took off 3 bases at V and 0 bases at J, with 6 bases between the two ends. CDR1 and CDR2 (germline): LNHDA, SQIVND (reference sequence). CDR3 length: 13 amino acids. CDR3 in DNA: TGTGCCAGTAGTATTAGCGGCTCCTACGAGCAGTACTTC. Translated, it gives CASSISGSYEQYF.

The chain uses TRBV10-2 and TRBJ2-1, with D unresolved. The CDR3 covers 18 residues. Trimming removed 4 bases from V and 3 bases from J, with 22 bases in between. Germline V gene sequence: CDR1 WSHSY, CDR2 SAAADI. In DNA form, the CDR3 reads TGCGCCAGCAGTGGCCCCTCCTCGACTGAGTTGGACTACAATGAGCAGTTCTTC. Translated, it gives CASSGPSSTELDYNEQFF.

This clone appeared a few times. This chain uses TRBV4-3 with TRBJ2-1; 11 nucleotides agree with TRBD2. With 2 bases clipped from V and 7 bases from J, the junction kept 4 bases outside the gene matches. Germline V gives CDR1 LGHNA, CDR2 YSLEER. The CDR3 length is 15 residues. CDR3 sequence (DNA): TGCGCCAGCAGCCAACCTAGCGGGGGGACAAATGAGCAGTTCTTC. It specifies CASSQPSGGTNEQFF.

The CDR3 region has the DNA TGTGCCTGGATCCCAGTGCGGGGCGGGAGGGCTTTAGATACGCAGTATTTT. Its translation is CAWIPVRGGRALDTQYF. V and J are TRBV30 and TRBJ2-3; TRBD2 matches at 9 bases. CDR1 and CDR2 (germline): GTSNPN, SVGIG (reference sequence). The CDR3 runs to 17 residues. V trimming: 4 bases; J trimming: 5 bases; junction bases outside the gene matches: 16.

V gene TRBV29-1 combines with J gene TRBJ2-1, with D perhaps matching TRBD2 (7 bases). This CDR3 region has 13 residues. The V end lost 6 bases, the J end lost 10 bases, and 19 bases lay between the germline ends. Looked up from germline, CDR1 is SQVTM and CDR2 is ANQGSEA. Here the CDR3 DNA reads TGCAGCGTCACCGTTGGGGGGGCATGGGAGCAGTTCTTC. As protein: CSVTVGGAWEQFF.

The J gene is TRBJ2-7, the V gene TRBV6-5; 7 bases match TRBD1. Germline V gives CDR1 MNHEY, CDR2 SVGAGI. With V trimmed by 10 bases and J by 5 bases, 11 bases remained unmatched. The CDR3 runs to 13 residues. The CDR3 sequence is CATWTGLFDEQYF. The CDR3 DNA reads TGTGCCACCTGGACAGGTTTATTCGACGAGCAGTACTTC.

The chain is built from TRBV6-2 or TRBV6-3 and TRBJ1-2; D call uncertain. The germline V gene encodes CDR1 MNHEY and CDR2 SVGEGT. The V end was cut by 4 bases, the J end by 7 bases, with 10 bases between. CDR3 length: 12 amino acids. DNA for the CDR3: TGTGCCAGCAGTTTTGGTGGCCTTGGCTACACCTTC. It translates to CASSFGGLGYTF.

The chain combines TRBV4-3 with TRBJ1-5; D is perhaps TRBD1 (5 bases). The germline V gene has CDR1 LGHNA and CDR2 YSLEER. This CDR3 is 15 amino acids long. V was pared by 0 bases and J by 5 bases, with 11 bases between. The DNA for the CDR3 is TGCGCCAGCAGCCAAGAGTCTGGGGGGTATCAGCCCCAGCATTTT. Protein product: CASSQESGGYQPQHF.

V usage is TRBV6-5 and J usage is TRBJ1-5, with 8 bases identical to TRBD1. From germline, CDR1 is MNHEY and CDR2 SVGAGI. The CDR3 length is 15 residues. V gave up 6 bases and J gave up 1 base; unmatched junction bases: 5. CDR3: CASRSGGWSNQPQHF. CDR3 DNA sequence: TGTGCCAGCAGGTCAGGGGGCTGGAGCAATCAGCCCCAGCATTTT.

The CDR3 loop reads CASSYPGTKYNEQFF. For the CDR3, the DNA is TGTGCCAGCAGTTACCCCGGGACAAAGTACAATGAGCAGTTCTTC. The chain links TRBV6-2 or TRBV6-3 to TRBJ2-1, with D tentatively TRBD1 (6 bases). This CDR3 is 15 amino acids long. Trimming removed 2 bases from V and 4 bases from J, with 12 bases in between. Germline V CDR1 and CDR2: MNHEY, SVGEGT.

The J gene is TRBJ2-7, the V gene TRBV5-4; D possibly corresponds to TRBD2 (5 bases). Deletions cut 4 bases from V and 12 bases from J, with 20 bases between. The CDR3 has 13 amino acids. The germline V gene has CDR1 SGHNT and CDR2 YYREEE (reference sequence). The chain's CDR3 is CASSPPGSLLTYF. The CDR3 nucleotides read TGTGCCAGCAGCCCCCCGGGATCACTCCTAACGTACTTC.

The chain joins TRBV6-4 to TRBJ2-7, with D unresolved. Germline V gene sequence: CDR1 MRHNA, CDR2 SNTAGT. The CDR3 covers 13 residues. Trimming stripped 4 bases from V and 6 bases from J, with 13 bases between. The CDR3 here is CASSVAVWSEQYF. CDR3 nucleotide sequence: TGTGCCAGCAGTGTGGCTGTTTGGAGCGAGCAGTACTTC.

This CDR3 is CASSEAMRVAGNTIYF. CDR3 in DNA: TGTGCCAGCAGTGAAGCAATGAGGGTCGCTGGAAACACCATATATTTT. This chain uses TRBV2 with TRBJ1-3; D remains ambiguous. V was pared by 0 bases and J by 2 bases, with 11 bases between. The CDR3 is 16 residues long. Germline CDR1 is SNHLY and CDR2 is FYNNEI.

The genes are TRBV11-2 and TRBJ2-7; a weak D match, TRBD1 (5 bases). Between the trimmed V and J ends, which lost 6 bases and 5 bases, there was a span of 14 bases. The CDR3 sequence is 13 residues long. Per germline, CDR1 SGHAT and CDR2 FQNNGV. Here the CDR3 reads CASSFRQGHEQYF. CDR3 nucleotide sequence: TGTGCCAGCAGTTTCAGGCAGGGCCACGAGCAGTACTTC.

The CDR3 DNA sequence: TGCGCCAGCGGTACCGGGGCTAGCGGGGGGTATGAGCAGTTCTTC. This translates into CASGTGASGGYEQFF. This chain connects TRBV4-3 to TRBJ2-1; 11 bases are shared with TRBD2. The CDR3 has 15 amino acids. V lost 8 bases and J lost 8; bases outside the gene matches: 11. CDR1 LGHNA and CDR2 YSLEER come from the germline V gene.

The CDR3 region has the DNA TGTGCCAGCAGCGCTACGGGGGGGGTCCCGAGGACCGGGGAGCTGTTTTTT. Protein: CASSATGGVPRTGELFF. V usage is TRBV21-1 and J usage is TRBJ2-2; TRBD2, as called in the table, went unchecked against the DNA. TRBV21-1 is given as a pseudogene. CDR3 length: 17 amino acids.

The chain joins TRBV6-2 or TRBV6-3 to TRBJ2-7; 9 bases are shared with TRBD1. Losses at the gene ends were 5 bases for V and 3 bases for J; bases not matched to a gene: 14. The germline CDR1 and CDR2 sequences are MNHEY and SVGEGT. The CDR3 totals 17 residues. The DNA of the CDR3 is TGTGCCAGCAGTACCTCCCGGGACAGGGTCAGGAGCTACGAGCAGTACTTC. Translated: CASSTSRDRVRSYEQYF.

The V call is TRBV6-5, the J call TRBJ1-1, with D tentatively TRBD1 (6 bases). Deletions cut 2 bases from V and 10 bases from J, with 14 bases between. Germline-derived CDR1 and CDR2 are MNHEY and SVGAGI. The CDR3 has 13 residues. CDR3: CASSYGGAAGAFF. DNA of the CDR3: TGTGCCAGCAGTTACGGGGGCGCGGCTGGAGCTTTCTTT.

Written as DNA, the CDR3 is TGCGCCAGCAGCTTGGCTGCCGGGATTTCCGGCTACGAGCAGTACTTC. This sequence encodes CASSLAAGISGYEQYF. The V gene is TRBV5-1, the J gene TRBJ2-7, with a weak D call TRBD2 (5 bases). CDR3 size: 16 residues. The germline V and J ends were trimmed by 0 bases and 3 bases, with 16 bases remaining between them. Germline V lookup: CDR1 SGHRS, CDR2 YFSETQ.

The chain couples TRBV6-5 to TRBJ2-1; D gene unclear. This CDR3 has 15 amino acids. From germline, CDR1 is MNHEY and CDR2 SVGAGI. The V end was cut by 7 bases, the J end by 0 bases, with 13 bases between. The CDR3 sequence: CASNAFSYSYNEQFF. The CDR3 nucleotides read TGTGCCAGCAACGCATTCAGTTACTCCTACAATGAGCAGTTCTTC.

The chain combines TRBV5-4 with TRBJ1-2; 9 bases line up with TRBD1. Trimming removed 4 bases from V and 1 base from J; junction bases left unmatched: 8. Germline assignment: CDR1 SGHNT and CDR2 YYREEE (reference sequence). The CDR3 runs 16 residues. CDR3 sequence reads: CASSGTRQGGNYGYTF. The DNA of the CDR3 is TGTGCCAGCAGCGGAACCCGACAGGGGGGTAACTATGGCTACACCTTC.

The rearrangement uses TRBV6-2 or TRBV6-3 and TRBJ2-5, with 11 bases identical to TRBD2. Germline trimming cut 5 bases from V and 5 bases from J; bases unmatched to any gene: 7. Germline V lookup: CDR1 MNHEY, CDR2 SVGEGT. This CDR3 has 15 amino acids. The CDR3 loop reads CASSPSSGGLETQYF. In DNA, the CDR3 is TGTGCCAGCAGTCCCTCTAGCGGGGGGTTGGAGACCCAGTACTTC.

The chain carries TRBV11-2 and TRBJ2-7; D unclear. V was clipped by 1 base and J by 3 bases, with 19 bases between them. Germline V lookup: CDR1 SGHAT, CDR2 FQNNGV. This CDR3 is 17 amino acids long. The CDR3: CASSLASSSPWNYEQYF. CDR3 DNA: TGTGCCAGCAGCTTAGCCTCTAGTAGTCCTTGGAACTACGAGCAGTACTTC.

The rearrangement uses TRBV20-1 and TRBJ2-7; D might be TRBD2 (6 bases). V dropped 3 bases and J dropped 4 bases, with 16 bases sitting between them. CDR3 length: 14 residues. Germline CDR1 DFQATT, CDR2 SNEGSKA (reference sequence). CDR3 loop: CSASGVLAKYEQYF. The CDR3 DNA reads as TGCAGTGCTAGTGGGGTGCTAGCGAAATACGAGCAGTACTTC.

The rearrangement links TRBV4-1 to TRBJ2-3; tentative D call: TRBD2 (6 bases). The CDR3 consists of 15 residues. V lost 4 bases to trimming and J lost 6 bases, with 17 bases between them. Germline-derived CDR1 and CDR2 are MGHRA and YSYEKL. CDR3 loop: CASSPRRGWGDTQYF. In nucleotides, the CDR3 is TGCGCCAGCAGCCCCCGGAGGGGCTGGGGCGATACGCAGTATTTT.

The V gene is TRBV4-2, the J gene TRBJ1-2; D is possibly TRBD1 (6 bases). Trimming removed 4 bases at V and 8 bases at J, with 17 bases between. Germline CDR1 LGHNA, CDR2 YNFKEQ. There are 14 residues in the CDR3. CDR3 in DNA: TGTGCCAGCAGCCCGGCTGGTAGCGGGGGCGGCTACACCTTC. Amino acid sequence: CASSPAGSGGGYTF.

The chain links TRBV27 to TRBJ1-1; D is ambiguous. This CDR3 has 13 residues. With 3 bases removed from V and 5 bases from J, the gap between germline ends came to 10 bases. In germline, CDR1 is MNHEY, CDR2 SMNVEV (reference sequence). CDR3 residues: CASSLNQATEAFF. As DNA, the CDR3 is TGTGCCAGCAGTTTGAATCAAGCAACTGAAGCTTTCTTT.